This T cell receptor (beta chain) was captured in a study of human T cells and chemical hapten exposure. Via MiXCR, TCRdb re-called the RACE reads, giving one row per CDR3 protein. The top ten hold just over 2.5% of the sample, which has about 380,000 distinct CDR3 sequences, roughly 5% seen once. Stated time point: pre-sensitization, week 0. The sample's treatment: therapeutic diphenylcyclopropenone sensitization with weekly scalp DPC. The drawing of blood occurred before each patch test was applied. This clonotype has a count of ten or more. The germline CDR1 and CDR2 sequences are SQVTM and ANQGSEA. The CDR3 has 12 residues. V lost 4 bases to trimming and J lost 3 bases, with 10 bases between them.

This chain connects TRBV29-1 to TRBJ2-7; no clear D. This sample comprised whole blood, obtained in connection with sensitization to the hapten diphenylcyclopropenone (DPC). The TCR comes from a woman aged 45 to 65 with alopecia areata. Some clones in this sample may be carry-over from other donors' samples. The DNA for the CDR3 is TGCAGCGTTGGCGACGGTAGCTACGAGCAGTACTTC. This gives the protein CSVGDGSYEQYF.